One and the same sample provided the 24 T cell receptor beta chains below, sequenced in a study of T cell clones after liver transplantation. Profiled with immunoSEQ multiplex PCR; TCRdb holds only in-frame clones, not every one. This sample has about 53,000 clones, with approximately 88% found just once. The source material was CD4+ T cells from blood, sampled before liver transplant. The receptors were gathered from a human donor who received a liver transplant.

This rearrangement joins TRBV5-6 to TRBJ1-1; D is unclear. This CDR3 region has 16 residues. Trimming removed 3 bases at V and 1 base at J, with 16 bases between. Germline CDR1 reads SGHDT; CDR2 reads YYEEEE. This CDR3 is CASSSPKDKPNTEAFF. The CDR3 DNA reads as TGTGCCAGCAGCTCCCCGAAAGACAAGCCGAACACTGAAGCTTTCTTT.

The chain recombines TRBV5-6 with TRBJ1-5, with a weak D call TRBD1 (5 bases). From germline, CDR1 is SGHDT and CDR2 YYEEEE. The CDR3 covers 15 residues. The V gene lost 0 bases and the J gene lost 7 bases, with 14 bases spanning the gap. The CDR3 nucleotides are TGTGCCAGCAGCTTGGGGTCCAGGGTGGGACAGCCCCAGCATTTT. Protein: CASSLGSRVGQPQHF.

The rearrangement joins TRBV11-1 to TRBJ2-2; no clear D gene. Germline-derived CDR1 and CDR2 are SGHAT and FQDESV (reference sequence). Trimming removed 4 bases from V and 5 bases from J, with 17 bases in between. The CDR3 loop spans 16 amino acids. The CDR3 DNA follows: TGTGCCAGCAGCTCACGTGGGGTAGGAAAAACCGGGGAGCTGTTTTTT. As protein: CASSSRGVGKTGELFF.

The chain couples TRBV18 to TRBJ2-1; 12 nucleotides line up with TRBD2. Germline assignment: CDR1 KGHSH and CDR2 LQKENI. V lost 5 bases, J lost 12 bases, and 11 bases stayed unmatched. There are 15 residues in the CDR3. The CDR3 DNA reads as TGTGCCAGCTCAGGGATGACTAGCGGGGGTCCTATGCAGTTCTTC. Protein product: CASSGMTSGGPMQFF.

The chain uses TRBV2 and TRBJ2-6; TRBD1 might be the D (5 bases). CDR1 is SNHLY, CDR2 FYNNEI, per germline. V lost 4 bases, J lost 4 bases, and 11 bases lay in between. There are 15 residues in the CDR3. The CDR3 nucleotides are TGTGCCAGCAGTGCCCCAGGGTTGGGGGCCAACGTCCTGACTTTC. Translating gives CASSAPGLGANVLTF.

The CDR3 sequence: CASSAKTGSNEQFF. CDR3 nucleotides: TGTGCCAGCTCGGCCAAGACAGGGAGCAATGAGCAGTTCTTC. V gene TRBV18 combines with J gene TRBJ2-1; TRBD1 aligns across 7 bases. CDR3 length equals 14 residues. Germline V gene lookup returns CDR1 KGHSH and CDR2 LQKENI. J lost 6 bases, V lost 6 bases, and 8 bases had no gene match.

A single count supports this clone. The gene calls are TRBV6-1 and TRBJ1-2, with no clear D. The V end lost 1 base, the J end lost 0 bases, and 3 bases lay between the germline ends. CDR1 MNHNS and CDR2 SASEGT come from the germline V gene. The CDR3 totals 13 residues. The CDR3 is CASSEGANYGYTF. CDR3 in DNA: TGTGCCAGCAGTGAAGGGGCTAACTATGGCTACACCTTC.

The chain is built from TRBV7-2 and TRBJ1-3; D not resolved. The V end was cut by 5 bases, the J end by 4 bases, with 12 bases between. Germline CDR1 and CDR2: SGHTA and FQGNSA. The CDR3 runs 14 residues. This CDR3 is CASSPDLVGNTIYF. The CDR3 nucleotides are TGTGCCAGCAGCCCCGACCTCGTAGGAAACACCATATATTTT.

The gene calls are TRBV7-2 and TRBJ2-7, with 7 bases identical to TRBD1. The V gene's germline CDR1 is SGHTA and CDR2 FQGNSA. After removal of 3 bases from V and 1 base from J, the junction contained 3 bases not matched to a gene. There are 14 residues in the CDR3. CDR3 DNA sequence: TGTGCCAGCAGCTTTTGGGGACAGTCCTACGAGCAGTACTTC. Translated: CASSFWGQSYEQYF.

The gene calls are TRBV19 and TRBJ2-1, with TRBD1 matching over 7 bases. The CDR3 is 16 amino acids. The ends lost 6 bases at V and 0 bases at J; junction bases unmatched: 8. Germline V CDR1 and CDR2: LNHDA, SQIVND (reference sequence). This CDR3 is CASSRRGGNSYNEQFF. CDR3 nucleotides: TGTGCCAGTAGCCGACGAGGGGGCAACTCCTACAATGAGCAGTTCTTC.

V gene TRBV5-1 combines with J gene TRBJ1-2; 8 nucleotides match TRBD1. There are 15 residues in the CDR3. Germline V gene sequence: CDR1 SGHRS, CDR2 YFSETQ. The V gene end was trimmed by 4 bases and the J gene end by 5 bases; junction bases not matched to a gene: 10. The CDR3 sequence: CASSGTGQGGYGYTF. CDR3 DNA sequence: TGCGCCAGCAGCGGAACCGGACAGGGAGGTTATGGCTACACCTTC.

The genes are TRBV18 and TRBJ1-1; no firm D call. The germline V gene has CDR1 KGHSH and CDR2 LQKENI. The CDR3 length is 14 residues. The ends were cut back, 4 bases at V and 1 base at J, with 10 bases in the middle. The CDR3 DNA reads as TGTGCCAGCTCACAGGCCCCGGGGAACACTGAAGCTTTCTTT. It specifies CASSQAPGNTEAFF. Full variable domain (outside the CDR3, taken from reference TRBV18 and TRBJ1-1): NAGVMQNPRHLVRRRGQEARLRCSPMKGHSHVYWYRQLPEEGLKFMVYLQKENIIDESGMPKERFSAEFPKEGPSILRIQQVVRGDSAAYFCASSQAPGNTEAFFGQGTRLTVV.

The gene calls are TRBV5-5 and TRBJ1-2; a possible D gene is TRBD1 (6 bases). The CDR3 totals 14 residues. Trimming shortened V by 0 bases and J by 4 bases, and 10 bases separated the two germline ends. Germline-derived CDR1 and CDR2 are SGHKS and YYEKEE (reference sequence). The CDR3 spells CASSLATGTYGYTF. The CDR3 DNA is TGTGCCAGCAGCTTGGCGACAGGTACCTATGGCTACACCTTC.

Details on this clone: This same CDR3 is encoded by further DNA sequences in the sample. The chain uses TRBV2 and TRBJ1-5; 7 positions match TRBD1. The germline V gene encodes CDR1 SNHLY and CDR2 FYNNEI. The ends lost 6 bases at V and 3 bases at J; junction bases unmatched: 5. The CDR3 contains 14 residues. This chain's CDR3 is CASSPQGVNQPQHF. In nucleotides, the CDR3 is TGTGCCAGCAGCCCGCAGGGGGTCAATCAGCCCCAGCATTTT.

This rearrangement joins TRBV9 to TRBJ2-7; possibly TRBD1 for D (6 bases). Trimming cost V 3 bases and J 3 bases, with 16 bases left between them. The germline CDR1 and CDR2 sequences are SGDLS and YYNGEE. CDR3 length: 15 amino acids. CDR3 DNA sequence: TGTGCCAGCAGCGCCCGGCCCGGGACAAGCTACGAGCAGTACTTC. Protein sequence: CASSARPGTSYEQYF.

There are a few counts of this clone. The chain has TRBV9 and TRBJ2-1; weak D call: TRBD2 (6 bases). The CDR3 totals 14 residues. The germline V and J ends were trimmed by 3 bases and 4 bases, with 11 bases remaining between them. Germline V lookup: CDR1 SGDLS, CDR2 YYNGEE. CDR3 protein: CASSGGVGYNEQFF. CDR3 nucleotide sequence: TGTGCCAGCAGCGGGGGGGTAGGATACAATGAGCAGTTCTTC. Full variable domain (outside the CDR3, taken from reference TRBV9 and TRBJ2-1): DSGVTQTPKHLITATGQRVTLRCSPRSGDLSVYWYQQSLDQGLQFLIQYYNGEERAKGNILERFSAQQFPDLHSELNLSSLELGDSALYFCASSGGVGYNEQFFGPGTRLTVL.

The chain uses TRBV2 and TRBJ1-1; possible D gene TRBD1, 6 bases. V lost 7 bases and J lost 4, with 16 bases in between. This CDR3 has 14 amino acids. Germline loops: CDR1 SNHLY, CDR2 FYNNEI. Here the CDR3 reads CASKTSRGFTEAFF. The CDR3 region has the DNA TGTGCCAGCAAGACGTCGAGGGGGTTCACTGAAGCTTTCTTT.

The chain is built from TRBV7-9 and TRBJ1-1, with D unclear. Trimming cost V 4 bases and J 1 base, with 16 bases left between them. The CDR3 totals 16 residues. CDR1 is SEHNR and CDR2 is FQNEAQ in the germline V gene (reference sequence). The CDR3 is CASSSPRIGWNTEAFF. Here the CDR3 DNA reads TGTGCCAGCAGCTCTCCCCGGATCGGGTGGAACACTGAAGCTTTCTTT.

This clone appeared once. This chain uses TRBV4-2 with TRBJ1-2, with D possibly matching TRBD1 (5 bases). This CDR3 has 15 amino acids. With 1 base removed from V and 5 bases from J, the gap between germline ends came to 14 bases. The germline V gene has CDR1 LGHNA and CDR2 YNFKEQ. DNA for the CDR3: TGTGCCAGCAGCCAAGTCGGGGGATCTGGTTATGGCTACACCTTC. This sequence encodes CASSQVGGSGYGYTF.

V gene TRBV9 combines with J gene TRBJ2-2; D remains unclear. Germline CDR1 is SGDLS and CDR2 is YYNGEE. Trimming shortened V by 9 bases and J by 4 bases, and 13 bases separated the two germline ends. This CDR3 is built from 13 residues. DNA for the CDR3: TGTGCCACCACCCGTGGCAGCACCGGGGAGCTGTTTTTT. Protein product: CATTRGSTGELFF.

The J gene is TRBJ1-1, the V gene TRBV10-3; 8 nucleotides align to TRBD1. The germline V gene has CDR1 ENHRY and CDR2 SYGVKD. This CDR3 has 14 amino acids. J gave up 10 bases and V 10 bases, and 17 bases lay outside the gene matches. The CDR3 region is CASRTGTGTSAAFF. DNA for the CDR3: TGTGCCAGCCGAACCGGGACAGGAACCTCTGCAGCTTTCTTT.

This chain connects TRBV10-3 to TRBJ2-7; D not resolved. This CDR3 region has 13 residues. CDR1 and CDR2 from the germline V gene are ENHRY and SYGVKD. V lost 3 bases, J lost 2 bases, and 8 bases lay in between. This CDR3 is CAISEGQPYEQYF. The CDR3 nucleotides read TGTGCCATCAGTGAAGGCCAGCCCTACGAGCAGTACTTC.

The chain links TRBV7-3 to TRBJ2-5; D remains unclear. This CDR3 comprises 13 residues. CDR1 SGHTA and CDR2 FQGTGA come from the germline V gene. V lost 5 bases, J lost 6 bases, and 13 bases lay in between. In DNA, the CDR3 is TGTGCCAGCAGCGTAAGCCAAACACAGACCCAGTACTTC. It is translated as CASSVSQTQTQYF.

The CDR3, as DNA: TGTGCCAGCAGTGAAGCTGAGTCGTACAATGAGCAGTTCTTC. It encodes CASSEAESYNEQFF. The V gene is TRBV2, the J gene TRBJ2-1; D gene uncertain. Per the germline V gene, CDR1 is SNHLY and CDR2 is FYNNEI. The CDR3 consists of 14 residues. Between the trimmed V and J ends, which lost 0 bases and 4 bases, there was a span of 7 bases.